The T cell receptor (beta chain) under discussion was sequenced for a study of shared clonotypes between healthy human individuals. As for the study in general: The composition of the donors was a couple of women and a few men aged 18 to 49. Per donor, three plates held CD4 naive cells, three held CD4 memory, two held CD8 naive and one held CD8 memory.

A note on this clone: What it recognizes is unknown.

CDR3 size: 14 residues. The germline CDR1 and CDR2 sequences are SGHNT and YYREEE (reference sequence). Unmatched junction bases numbered 5, after V lost 3 bases and J lost 2 bases. Only in-frame clones appear in the TCRdb table, and some are missing; sequencing was by immunoSEQ multiplex PCR. The sample contains around 700,000 clones, about two thirds of which appear only once. Notes on the study in general: Sequencing depth was expected to affect clonotype sharing among donors.

This sequence originates from a woman aged 30 to 39 in good health. The chain couples TRBV5-4 to TRBJ2-7; TRBD1 aligns across 7 bases. The sequenced sample was memory CD4+ T cells sorted from blood. Subset in this sample: CD45RA-negative fraction. The CDR3 DNA follows: TGTGCCAGCAGCTATCGGGACAGCACCTACGAGCAGTACTTC. This encodes CASSYRDSTYEQYF.